These 22 T cell receptor beta chains came from one sample sequenced in a study of beta chain features in type 1 diabetes. Sequenced material consisted of expressed TCRB transcripts (all of the isolated RNA was reverse transcribed). TCRdb's copy holds only in-frame clones and misses some; the assay was immunoSEQ multiplex PCR. The sample has some 150,000 clones; around 8.7% are singletons. The sequencing input was central memory CD4+ T cells from blood. These receptors originate from a man between 18 and 35 years old in good health.

A few counts support this clone. J is TRBJ2-5 and V is TRBV18; tentative D call: TRBD1 (6 bases). CDR3 length: 13 amino acids. The V end was cut by 2 bases, the J end by 4 bases, with 8 bases between. The germline V gene has CDR1 KGHSH and CDR2 LQKENI. The CDR3 protein is CASSPDRRETQYF. Written as DNA, the CDR3 is TGTGCCAGCTCACCAGACAGGCGAGAGACCCAGTACTTC.

This sequence joins TRBV11-2 and TRBJ2-3; TRBD2 is a possible D gene (5 bases). The CDR3 extends over 13 amino acids. Trimming took off 3 bases at V and 4 bases at J, with 8 bases between the two ends. The germline V gene encodes CDR1 SGHAT and CDR2 FQNNGV. The CDR3 reads CASSFSVADTQYF. CDR3 nucleotides: TGTGCCAGCAGCTTTAGCGTGGCAGATACGCAGTATTTT.

V gene TRBV2 combines with J gene TRBJ2-7; tentatively, D is TRBD1 (5 bases). Trimming pared 8 bases from V and 6 bases from J, leaving 11 bases between. CDR1 is SNHLY, CDR2 FYNNEI, per germline. The CDR3 consists of 11 residues. The CDR3 spells CASGNGAEQYF. DNA of the CDR3: TGTGCCAGCGGCAATGGGGCCGAGCAGTACTTC.

The J gene is TRBJ2-6, the V gene TRBV4-3; 11 bases match TRBD2. The CDR3 runs 17 residues. Trimming cost V 4 bases and J 2 bases; bases outside gene matches: 4. In germline, CDR1 is LGHNA, CDR2 YSLEER. The CDR3 here is CASSPRSGGAGANVLTF. The CDR3 DNA is TGCGCCAGCAGCCCTCGTAGCGGGGGGGCTGGGGCCAACGTCCTGACTTTC.

This clone was observed a handful of times. The rearrangement joins TRBV13 to TRBJ1-5; 10 bases line up with TRBD1. CDR1 is PRHDT and CDR2 is FYEKMQ in the germline V gene (reference sequence). The CDR3 consists of 17 residues. Unmatched junction bases numbered 8, after V lost 2 bases and J lost 4 bases. Written as DNA, the CDR3 is TGTGCCAGCAGCTTAAGGGGACAGGGGAATGGGAATCAGCCCCAGCATTTT. It yields the protein CASSLRGQGNGNQPQHF.

This clone was seen more than once but under ten times. V is TRBV11-2 and J is TRBJ1-1, with D perhaps matching TRBD1 (5 bases). Trimming cost V 2 bases and J 1 base, with 5 bases left between them. The CDR3 contains 13 residues. The V gene's germline CDR1 is SGHAT and CDR2 FQNNGV. The DNA for the CDR3 is TGTGCCAGCAGCTTACAGGGGAACACTGAAGCTTTCTTT. This encodes CASSLQGNTEAFF.

V usage is TRBV5-4 and J usage is TRBJ2-2, with a weak D call TRBD1 (5 bases). Deletions cut 1 base from V and 4 bases from J, with 14 bases between. This CDR3 spans 16 amino acids. Germline loops: CDR1 SGHNT, CDR2 YYREEE (reference sequence). CDR3 DNA sequence: TGTGCCAGCAGCTTGCGTTTTGGGGCTGGCACCGGGGAGCTGTTTTTT. Encoded protein: CASSLRFGAGTGELFF.

The chain couples TRBV11-2 to TRBJ2-5; 8 nucleotides agree with TRBD2. Germline V gene lookup returns CDR1 SGHAT and CDR2 FQNNGV. This CDR3 is 13 amino acids long. V lost 3 bases, J lost 5 bases, and 2 bases stayed unmatched. This chain's CDR3 is CASSFGRGETQYF. The CDR3 coding sequence is TGTGCCAGCAGCTTCGGGAGGGGGGAGACCCAGTACTTC.

This clone was seen more than once but under ten times. This chain uses TRBV5-6 with TRBJ2-2; 14 nucleotides match TRBD2. The CDR3 is 16 residues long. J gave up 4 bases and V 5 bases, and 4 bases lay outside the gene matches. Germline V gene data show CDR1 as SGHDT and CDR2 as YYEEEE. In nucleotides, the CDR3 is TGTGCCAGCAGTCCCGGACTAGCGGGGGGCACCGGGGAGCTGTTTTTT. This encodes CASSPGLAGGTGELFF.

This clone was detected once. The same CDR3 arises from other DNA sequences in this sample as well. V gene TRBV7-9 combines with J gene TRBJ2-7; D is perhaps TRBD1 (6 bases). Trimming stripped 5 bases from V and 3 bases from J, with 17 bases between. Germline V gene data show CDR1 as SEHNR and CDR2 as FQNEAQ (reference sequence). The CDR3 sequence is 15 residues long. The CDR3 DNA is TGTGCCAGCAGCCCCCCGGGACAAATGAACTACGAGCAGTACTTC. This translates into CASSPPGQMNYEQYF.

This clone has just a few counts. The rearrangement links TRBV5-1 to TRBJ2-5; TRBD1 agrees at 8 bases. The V and J ends lost 0 bases and 11 bases, in that order; junction bases with no gene match: 12. Germline V gives CDR1 SGHRS, CDR2 YFSETQ. The CDR3 is 15 residues long. The CDR3 DNA sequence: TGCGCCAGCAGCTTGGAGGCGACAGGGGAAGTCAAGCAGTACTTC. It encodes CASSLEATGEVKQYF.

The DNA for the CDR3 is TGTGCCAGCAGCTTACTAGCGGGGGGGCGCACAGATACGCAGTATTTT. Translating gives CASSLLAGGRTDTQYF. The chain links TRBV11-2 to TRBJ2-3, with 12 bases aligning to TRBD2. V shed 2 bases, J shed 1 base, and the junction held 1 base outside the gene matches. The CDR3 is 16 amino acids. The germline V gene has CDR1 SGHAT and CDR2 FQNNGV.

The chain uses TRBV7-3 and TRBJ2-5; tentatively, D is TRBD1 (5 bases). The CDR3 length is 13 residues. The ends were cut back, 4 bases at V and 7 bases at J, with 13 bases in the middle. Per germline, CDR1 SGHTA and CDR2 FQGTGA. In DNA form, the CDR3 reads TGTGCCAGCAGCTCAGGGTCCCCAGGGACCCAGTACTTC. Its translation is CASSSGSPGTQYF.

This chain links TRBV7-9 with TRBJ1-2; 9 bases line up with TRBD1. V was pared by 5 bases and J by 4 bases, with 8 bases of the junction left unmatched. The CDR3 has 15 amino acids. Looked up from germline, CDR1 is SEHNR and CDR2 is FQNEAQ (reference sequence). CDR3 DNA: TGTGCCAGCAGCAACAGGACAGGGGCGGTCTATGGCTACACCTTC. Translating gives CASSNRTGAVYGYTF.

Here the CDR3 reads CASSRDRSTDTQYF. The CDR3 DNA is TGTGCCAGCAGTAGGGACAGGAGTACAGATACGCAGTATTTT. The rearrangement uses TRBV6-6 and TRBJ2-3; 8 nucleotides match TRBD1. The CDR3 spans 14 residues. V shed 5 bases and J 3 bases; nucleotides not matched to a gene: 4. Per germline, CDR1 MNHNY and CDR2 SVGAGI (reference sequence).

V usage is TRBV9 and J usage is TRBJ1-5; TRBD1 matches 7 bases. From germline, CDR1 is SGDLS and CDR2 YYNGEE. The length of the CDR3 is 15 residues. The trim removed 4 bases at V and 1 base at J, leaving 5 bases unmatched. In nucleotides, the CDR3 is TGTGCCAGCAGCCAGACAGGGTCCAGCAATCAGCCCCAGCATTTT. Translation gives CASSQTGSSNQPQHF.

This clone was detected a few times. This chain connects TRBV30 to TRBJ1-2, with 8 nucleotides matching TRBD1. The CDR3 runs 14 residues. Germline V gene data show CDR1 as GTSNPN and CDR2 as SVGIG (reference sequence). V shed 2 bases, J shed 7 bases, and the junction held 9 bases outside the gene matches. The CDR3 region is CAWSLDDRGGGYTF. Written as DNA, the CDR3 is TGTGCCTGGAGTCTAGATGACAGGGGAGGTGGCTACACCTTC.

This clone showed up just a few times. The chain recombines TRBV5-6 with TRBJ2-1; D gene uncertain. CDR3 length: 15 amino acids. V was pared by 1 base and J by 0 bases, with 8 bases between. CDR1 is SGHDT and CDR2 is YYEEEE in the germline V gene. DNA for the CDR3: TGTGCCAGCAGCTTGCCCCTGAGCTCCTACAATGAGCAGTTCTTC. It translates to CASSLPLSSYNEQFF.

This chain links TRBV9 with TRBJ1-2; weak D call: TRBD1 (5 bases). The germline V and J ends were trimmed by 4 bases and 7 bases, with 11 bases remaining between them. Germline V gene sequence: CDR1 SGDLS, CDR2 YYNGEE. The CDR3 contains 12 residues. The CDR3 spells CASSTQGGGYTF. The CDR3 DNA reads TGTGCCAGCAGCACTCAGGGCGGTGGCTACACCTTC.

This clone was picked up a small number of times. The V gene is TRBV30, the J gene TRBJ2-3; D is ambiguous. This CDR3 comprises 12 residues. V was trimmed by 4 bases and J by 5 bases, leaving 10 bases between them. The germline V gene encodes CDR1 GTSNPN and CDR2 SVGIG (reference sequence). Here the CDR3 DNA reads TGTGCCTGGAAACCCGCCGGAGATACGCAGTATTTT. Protein product: CAWKPAGDTQYF.

The V and J genes are TRBV14 and TRBJ2-3, with TRBD2 matching 11 bases. From germline, CDR1 is SGHDN and CDR2 FVKESK. The CDR3 has 15 residues. Trimming removed 4 bases from V and 4 bases from J; junction bases left unmatched: 4. The CDR3 bases are TGTGCCAGCAGCCGACTAGCGGGGAAGGCAGATACGCAGTATTTT. It specifies CASSRLAGKADTQYF.

This clone was observed a handful of times. The chain carries TRBV28 and TRBJ2-5, with D perhaps matching TRBD1 (7 bases). The CDR3 is 13 residues long. Germline CDR1 reads MDHEN; CDR2 reads SYDVKM. Trimming cost V 3 bases and J 4 bases, with 9 bases left between them. CDR3 nucleotide sequence: TGTGCCAGCAGTTTCCAGGGGGGAGAGACCCAGTACTTC. Protein product: CASSFQGGETQYF.